One and the same sample provided the 17 T cell receptor beta chains below, sequenced in a study of T cells in Graves' hyperthyroidism and ophthalmopathy. Researchers amplified the TCR beta CDR3 regions from RNA transcripts. In the first-round RT-PCR of the TCR CDR3, the HTBI primer set was used. TCRdb re-called the multiplex PCR reads through MiXCR, storing one row per CDR3 protein. The sample records almost 600,000 distinct CDR3 sequences, more than 11% being singletons. Sequencing was done on a sample of blood. The receptors stem from a woman aged 25 to 39 with Graves' hyperthyroidism that later progressed to Graves' ophthalmopathy.

This clonotype was found many times. This chain links TRBV24-1 with TRBJ2-7; the D is unclear. Germline V gene data show CDR1 as KGHDR and CDR2 as SFDVKD. The CDR3 covers 14 residues. V shed 4 bases and J shed 3 bases, with 12 bases lying between them. The CDR3 protein is CATSERHIGYEQYF. CDR3 bases: TGTGCCACCAGTGAAAGGCATATCGGCTACGAGCAGTACTTC.

There are many counts of this clonotype. This chain connects TRBV18 to TRBJ2-5; D is unresolved. Germline V CDR1 and CDR2: KGHSH, LQKENI. Trimming removed 0 bases at V and 1 base at J, with 6 bases between. The CDR3 contains 14 residues. The CDR3 is CASSPPTLQETQYF. In DNA, the CDR3 is TGTGCCAGCTCACCACCCACCCTCCAAGAGACCCAGTACTTC.

This clonotype was seen many times. V usage is TRBV11-3 and J usage is TRBJ1-1; D possibly corresponds to TRBD1 (6 bases). The CDR3 runs 14 residues. From germline, CDR1 is SGHNT and CDR2 YENEEA. Trimming removed 1 base from V and 4 bases from J, with 10 bases in between. The CDR3 DNA reads as TGTGCCAGCAGCTTAGCAGGGGTAGGCACTGAAGCTTTCTTT. Its translation: CASSLAGVGTEAFF.

This clonotype was recorded many times. V and J are TRBV25-1 and TRBJ2-2; possible D gene TRBD1, 6 bases. CDR3 length: 13 residues. Per germline, CDR1 MGHDK and CDR2 SYGVNS. V was trimmed by 10 bases and J by 5 bases, leaving 14 bases between them. The CDR3 here is CATQGYLTGELFF. In DNA form, the CDR3 reads TGTGCCACCCAGGGGTATCTTACCGGGGAGCTGTTTTTT. The whole variable domain, remainder taken from reference TRBV25-1 and TRBJ2-2, is EADIYQTPRYLVIGTGKKITLECSQTMGHDKMYWYQQDPGMELHLIHYSYGVNSTEKGDLSSESTVSRIRTEHFPLTLESARPSHTSQYLCATQGYLTGELFFGEGSRLTVL.

The CDR3 DNA reads as TGTGCCAGCAGATTAAACGACAGGGAGCAGTTCTTC. It is translated as CASRLNDREQFF. This chain connects TRBV6-1 to TRBJ2-1; D is possibly TRBD1 (6 bases). V was trimmed by 6 bases and J by 10 bases, leaving 13 bases between them. Germline CDR1 MNHNS, CDR2 SASEGT. This CDR3 contains 12 residues.

This clonotype was seen at least ten times. The chain is built from TRBV28 and TRBJ2-5; D not certain. The V gene's germline CDR1 is MDHEN and CDR2 SYDVKM. Trimming took off 4 bases at V and 0 bases at J, with 6 bases between the two ends. The CDR3 length is 13 residues. The chain's CDR3 is CASSSTNQETQYF. CDR3 nucleotides: TGTGCCAGCAGTTCCACGAACCAAGAGACCCAGTACTTC.

With respect to this clonotype: This may be a read error: a much more frequent sequence differs by one nucleotide. The rearrangement joins TRBV11-2 to TRBJ1-4, with 9 bases fitting TRBD1. This CDR3 has 16 residues. Trimming at V came to 3 bases and at J to 6 bases, leaving 8 bases not matched to a gene. Germline loops: CDR1 SGHAT, CDR2 FQNNGV. CDR3 sequence: CASSFRPWDRDEKLFF. In DNA form, the CDR3 reads TGTGCCAGCAGCTTTCGGCCTTGGGACAGGGATGAAAAACTGTTTTTT. Filled out from reference TRBV11-2 and TRBJ1-4, the complete variable domain reads EAGVAQSPRYKIIEKRQSVAFWCNPISGHATLYWYQQILGQGPKLLIQFQNNGVVDDSQLPKDRFSAERLKGVDSTLKIQPAKLEDSAVYLCASSFRPWDRDEKLFFGSGTQLSVL.

This clonotype has a count of ten or more. V and J are TRBV6-1 and TRBJ1-2, with TRBD1 identical over 9 bases. The CDR3 loop spans 14 amino acids. Germline V gives CDR1 MNHNS, CDR2 SASEGT. J gave up 3 bases and V 7 bases, and 6 bases lay outside the gene matches. The CDR3 reads CASKGTGWYYGYTF. The CDR3 DNA reads as TGTGCCAGCAAAGGGACAGGGTGGTACTATGGCTACACCTTC.

This clonotype has ten or more counts. This chain uses TRBV3-1 with TRBJ2-3; possible D gene TRBD1, 6 bases. V was cut by 0 bases and J by 3 bases, with 16 bases left in between. Germline V CDR1 and CDR2: LGHDT, YNNKEL (reference sequence). This CDR3 has 17 amino acids. The CDR3 DNA is TGTGCCAGCAGCCAAGATGTGACGAGGACAGCAACAGATACGCAGTATTTT. It specifies CASSQDVTRTATDTQYF.

This clonotype was detected only a few times. The V and J genes are TRBV15 and TRBJ1-3, with a weak D call TRBD1 (5 bases). The CDR3 has 16 amino acids. V dropped 5 bases and J dropped 2 bases, with 16 bases sitting between them. Germline CDR1 and CDR2: LNHNV and YYDKDF (reference sequence). CDR3 bases: TGTGCCACCAGCGCACCATCAGGGATAACTGGAAACACCATATATTTT. Translated: CATSAPSGITGNTIYF.

This clonotype was seen a single time. V is TRBV9 and J is TRBJ2-7; 13 bases match TRBD2. The ends lost 4 bases at V and 6 bases at J; junction bases unmatched: 4. From germline, CDR1 is SGDLS and CDR2 YYNGEE. This CDR3 comprises 14 residues. The DNA for the CDR3 is TGTGCCAGCAGCCCCCGGACTAGCGGGAGCGAGCAGTACTTC. Translating gives CASSPRTSGSEQYF. Drawing the rest from reference TRBV9 and TRBJ2-7, the complete variable domain is DSGVTQTPKHLITATGQRVTLRCSPRSGDLSVYWYQQSLDQGLQFLIQYYNGEERAKGNILERFSAQQFPDLHSELNLSSLELGDSALYFCASSPRTSGSEQYFGPGTRLTVT.

This clonotype was recorded only once. A read error may explain this, as a much larger clone is one base away. The rearrangement uses TRBV10-3 and TRBJ1-2; 7 nucleotides line up with TRBD1. Germline CDR1 and CDR2: ENHRY and SYGVKD. J gave up 7 bases and V 6 bases, and 5 bases lay outside the gene matches. The CDR3 totals 12 residues. In DNA form, the CDR3 reads TGTGCCATCAGCACGGGACAGCGTGGCTACACCTTC. Translation gives CAISTGQRGYTF.

This clonotype was recorded at least ten times. V and J are TRBV14 and TRBJ2-1; the match to TRBD1 covers 9 bases. From germline, CDR1 is SGHDN and CDR2 FVKESK. The CDR3 covers 15 residues. Trimming took 4 bases from V and 6 from J; bases not matched to a gene: 7. The CDR3 sequence is CASSPPGQGPNEQFF. In DNA, the CDR3 is TGTGCCAGCAGCCCCCCGGGACAGGGTCCCAATGAGCAGTTCTTC. Using reference TRBV14 and TRBJ2-1 for the parts outside the CDR3, the full variable domain is EAGVTQFPSHSVIEKGQTVTLRCDPISGHDNLYWYRRVMGKEIKFLLHFVKESKQDESGMPNNRFLAERTGGTYSTLKVQPAELEDSGVYFCASSPPGQGPNEQFFGPGTRLTVL.

This clonotype was observed many times. The V call is TRBV30, the J call TRBJ2-3; unclear D gene. CDR1 and CDR2 from the germline V gene are GTSNPN and SVGIG (reference sequence). The CDR3 has 15 residues. Deletions cut 0 bases from V and 5 bases from J, with 15 bases between. The CDR3 loop is CAWSVSELLGDTQYF. The CDR3 bases are TGTGCCTGGAGTGTTAGTGAGCTGCTTGGAGATACGCAGTATTTT.

This clonotype was seen at least ten times. The genes are TRBV28 and TRBJ2-5; perhaps TRBD1 as D (5 bases). V was pared by 3 bases and J by 1 base, with 15 bases between. CDR1 and CDR2 (germline): MDHEN, SYDVKM. The CDR3 runs 16 residues. CDR3 protein: CASSLATRELQETQYF. Here the CDR3 DNA reads TGTGCCAGCAGTTTGGCCACCAGGGAACTCCAAGAGACCCAGTACTTC.

This clonotype was detected a few times. The chain joins TRBV19 to TRBJ2-7; 10 bases agree with TRBD1. Germline lookup yields CDR1 LNHDA and CDR2 SQIVND (reference sequence). CDR3 length equals 13 residues. Trimming took 8 bases from V and 5 from J; bases not matched to a gene: 6. CDR3 amino acids: CASRQTGGNEQYF. CDR3 coding DNA: TGTGCCAGTCGACAGACAGGGGGCAACGAGCAGTACTTC. Full variable domain (remainder filled in from reference TRBV19 and TRBJ2-7): DGGITQSPKYLFRKEGQNVTLSCEQNLNHDAMYWYRQDPGQGLRLIYYSQIVNDFQKGDIAEGYSVSREKKESFPLTVTSAQKNPTAFYLCASRQTGGNEQYFGPGTRLTVT.

The rearrangement joins TRBV4-2 to TRBJ2-7; 9 bases align to TRBD2. Germline CDR1 is LGHNA and CDR2 is YNFKEQ. V shed 2 bases and J 0 bases; nucleotides not matched to a gene: 2. The CDR3 consists of 15 residues. CDR3 amino acids: CASSQLAGVSYEQYF. CDR3 DNA: TGTGCCAGCAGCCAATTAGCGGGGGTCTCCTACGAGCAGTACTTC.